One and the same sample provided the 17 T cell receptor beta chains below, sequenced in a study of naive and memory T cell subsets. An equimolar mix of two oligonucleotides served as the beta constant-region primer for TRBC1 and TRBC2. Ligated cDNA was amplified by four rounds of PCR with nested alpha and beta constant-region primers and SP2. One entry per CDR3 protein, called by TCRdb with MiXCR from the UMI-ligation and nested PCR reads. The sample lists about 22,000 distinct CDR3 sequences, around 10% seen once, with about a fifth in the top ten. Source material: central memory CD8+ T cells from blood. These receptors originate from a human donor in good health.

By share, this clonotype ranks as medium-sized (0.01 to 0.1%). V is TRBV6-5 and J is TRBJ2-6, with D maybe TRBD1 (6 bases). Trimming removed 4 bases at V and 2 bases at J, with 12 bases between. Germline V lookup: CDR1 MNHEY, CDR2 SVGAGI. The CDR3 covers 16 residues. CDR3 nucleotide sequence: TGTGCCAGCAGTTCTTACAGGGACCCTGGGGCCAACGTCCTGACTTTC. The encoded protein is CASSSYRDPGANVLTF.

The table lists this clonotype with a few counts. The chain joins TRBV4-1 to TRBJ2-3; 7 positions match TRBD2. CDR3 size: 17 residues. Germline-derived CDR1 and CDR2 are MGHRA and YSYEKL. V shed 0 bases and J 2 bases; nucleotides not matched to a gene: 8. CDR3 nucleotides: TGCGCCAGCAGCCAAGACGGGTTAGCGGGCCCCACAGATACGCAGTATTTT. Amino acids: CASSQDGLAGPTDTQYF.

This sequence joins TRBV28 and TRBJ1-5, with D perhaps matching TRBD1 (5 bases). Germline V gene data show CDR1 as MDHEN and CDR2 as SYDVKM. The CDR3 spans 16 residues. Between the trimmed V and J ends, which lost 2 bases and 4 bases, there was a span of 15 bases. The CDR3 loop is CASSLELSTDNQPQHF. The CDR3 coding sequence is TGTGCCAGCAGTTTAGAGTTGTCGACAGATAATCAGCCCCAGCATTTT. Drawing the rest from reference TRBV28 and TRBJ1-5, the complete variable domain is DVKVTQSSRYLVKRTGEKVFLECVQDMDHENMFWYRQDPGLGLRLIYFSYDVKMKEKGDIPEGYSVSREKKERFSLILESASTNQTSMYLCASSLELSTDNQPQHFGDGTRLSIL.

The CDR3, as DNA: TGTGCCAGCAATCTGAACTACCGGACTGAAGCTTTCTTT. It encodes CASNLNYRTEAFF. The V call is TRBV6-1, the J call TRBJ1-1; D gene uncertain. The CDR3 is made up of 13 amino acids. Germline values: CDR1 MNHNS, CDR2 SASEGT. Trimming removed 7 bases at V and 5 bases at J, with 14 bases between.

V usage is TRBV12-5 and J usage is TRBJ2-5, with D possibly called TRBD1 or TRBD2 (6 bases each). The germline CDR1 and CDR2 sequences are LGHNT and FRNRAP. V was clipped by 9 bases and J by 5 bases, with 16 bases between them. The CDR3 has 13 residues. Written as DNA, the CDR3 is TGTGCTAGGGGGGCGGGAATTGCGGAGACCCAGTACTTC. Translating gives CARGAGIAETQYF.

This clonotype was seen many times. V and J are TRBV2 and TRBJ1-4; unclear D gene. V was cut by 6 bases and J by 0 bases, with 11 bases left in between. The CDR3 is 15 residues long. Per germline, CDR1 SNHLY and CDR2 FYNNEI. CDR3 sequence (DNA): TGTGCCAGCAGAGAACGGACGTCAACTAATGAAAAACTGTTTTTT. Residues: CASRERTSTNEKLFF.

The V call is TRBV4-1, the J call TRBJ2-1, with D possibly TRBD1 on 5 matching bases. Looked up from germline, CDR1 is MGHRA and CDR2 is YSYEKL. This CDR3 is built from 15 residues. Trimming removed 0 bases at V and 0 bases at J, with 6 bases between. The CDR3 region has the DNA TGCGCCAGCAGCCAAGATAGGGGCTCCTACAATGAGCAGTTCTTC. This translates into CASSQDRGSYNEQFF.

This clonotype was seen more than once but under ten times. The DNA is omitted, as the CDR3 cannot be located on it reliably, and the CDR3 follows TCRdb's listing. The chain couples TRBV27 to TRBJ2-7; the DNA was not used to check the table's D call, TRBD1. The CDR3 region is 15 residues in length, termini included. The germline gives CDR1 MNHEY, CDR2 SMNVEV (reference sequence). Here the CDR3 reads CASSSSGQGLHEQYF.

The table lists this clonotype with a few counts. The rearrangement joins TRBV7-8 to TRBJ2-1; TRBD1 matches at 8 bases. CDR1 is SGHVS and CDR2 is FQNEAQ in the germline V gene. The CDR3 consists of 17 residues. With 1 base clipped from V and 5 bases from J, the junction kept 10 bases outside the gene matches. The CDR3 here is CASSLVFTETGDNEQFF. Written as DNA, the CDR3 is TGTGCCAGCAGCTTAGTTTTTACCGAGACAGGGGACAATGAGCAGTTCTTC.

The chain is built from TRBV28 and TRBJ2-1, with 10 bases that match TRBD2. CDR1 and CDR2 (germline): MDHEN, SYDVKM. V dropped 8 bases and J dropped 7; count of bases not matched to a gene: 11. The CDR3 is made up of 15 amino acids. The CDR3 here is CASRRLAGVVNEQFF. The DNA for the CDR3 is TGTGCCAGCCGCCGTCTAGCGGGAGTGGTGAATGAGCAGTTCTTC.

The rearrangement uses TRBV27 and TRBJ2-1; TRBD1 matches at 10 bases. Germline lookup yields CDR1 MNHEY and CDR2 SMNVEV (reference sequence). The CDR3 totals 16 residues. J was trimmed by 7 bases and V by 2 bases; bases with no gene match: 8. The CDR3 spells CASSLGFWDRGNEQFF. In nucleotides, the CDR3 is TGTGCCAGCAGTTTAGGCTTCTGGGACAGGGGTAATGAGCAGTTCTTC.

V and J are TRBV7-8 and TRBJ2-5; TRBD2 agrees at 9 bases. This CDR3 has 15 amino acids. Germline-derived CDR1 and CDR2 are SGHVS and FQNEAQ. The J segment lost 5 bases and the V segment lost 5 bases, leaving 9 bases of the junction unmatched. The chain's CDR3 is CASSPDAGGWETQYF. The CDR3 DNA reads as TGTGCCAGCAGCCCCGATGCGGGAGGGTGGGAGACCCAGTACTTC.

In this sample, this clonotype turned up a few times. V and J are TRBV12-3 or TRBV12-4 and TRBJ2-7; TRBD1 agrees at 8 bases. This CDR3 comprises 14 residues. Germline trimming cut 5 bases from V and 3 bases from J; bases unmatched to any gene: 6. CDR3 residues: CASSLGTGFYEQYF. The CDR3 DNA reads TGTGCCAGCAGTCTCGGGACAGGCTTCTACGAGCAGTACTTC.

The gene calls are TRBV6-6 and TRBJ2-7; 8 bases agree with TRBD2. V was clipped by 6 bases and J by 3 bases; unmatched bases: 10. The CDR3 totals 15 residues. Germline V CDR1 and CDR2: MNHNY, SVGAGI (reference sequence). In DNA, the CDR3 is TGTGCCAGCAGGTCCACCCCGGGACTAGTCTACGAGCAGTACTTC. Amino acids: CASRSTPGLVYEQYF.

The rearrangement uses TRBV29-1 and TRBJ2-7; D is possibly TRBD2 (6 bases). CDR3 size: 15 residues. Germline V lookup: CDR1 SQVTM, CDR2 ANQGSEA. Trimming shortened V by 0 bases and J by 3 bases, and 15 bases separated the two germline ends. CDR3 bases: TGCAGCGTTGAAGATCGAACTAGCAGCAACTACGAGCAGTACTTC. It specifies CSVEDRTSSNYEQYF.

This clonotype was seen more than once but under ten times. This chain uses TRBV28 with TRBJ2-1; 10 bases line up with TRBD2. The CDR3 extends over 16 amino acids. CDR1 and CDR2 (germline): MDHEN, SYDVKM. The ends lost 5 bases at V and 7 bases at J; junction bases unmatched: 11. The CDR3 reads CASSIWTSGSRNEQFF. The DNA for the CDR3 is TGTGCCAGCAGTATTTGGACTAGCGGTTCGAGGAATGAGCAGTTCTTC.

A few counts support this clonotype. V is TRBV5-8 and J is TRBJ2-4; 7 nucleotides align to TRBD1. Germline V gene data show CDR1 as SGHTS and CDR2 as YDEGEE. J lost 7 bases, V lost 2 bases, and 6 bases had no gene match. This CDR3 contains 14 residues. In DNA, the CDR3 is TGTGCCAGCAGCTTCAATACAGGGGTGAACATTCAGTACTTC. This sequence encodes CASSFNTGVNIQYF.